This TCR beta chain was captured by sequencing in a study of cytomegalovirus exposure and HLA in healthy donors. In the study overall: For the roughly 400 genotyped donors, approximately 83% fell within the Caucasian-associated ancestry cluster.

With 60 Vbeta and 13 Jbeta primers, the PCR was carried out. Libraries were prepared by immunoSEQ multiplex PCR; TCRdb keeps only in-frame clonotypes and omits some of them. The sample table includes roughly 65,000 clones. The study, taken as a whole, reports: Later on, a genetic analysis was performed. It linked a missense variant in DCLRE1C with V- and J-gene trimming of TCR beta.

Comment on this clone: The antigen is not known.

Germline CDR1 is SGHVT and CDR2 is SQSDAQ. This CDR3 is built from 16 residues. Trimming stripped 8 bases from V and 3 bases from J, with 19 bases between. The receptor was isolated from a boy aged 5-17 years in good health and CMV-seronegative. The chain has TRBV7-4 and TRBJ2-2; a weak D match, TRBD2 (7 bases). Sequencing was performed on PBMCs. CDR3 region: CASWWGGRVYTGELFF. In nucleotides, the CDR3 is TGTGCCAGCTGGTGGGGGGGGCGCGTCTACACCGGGGAGCTGTTTTTT.